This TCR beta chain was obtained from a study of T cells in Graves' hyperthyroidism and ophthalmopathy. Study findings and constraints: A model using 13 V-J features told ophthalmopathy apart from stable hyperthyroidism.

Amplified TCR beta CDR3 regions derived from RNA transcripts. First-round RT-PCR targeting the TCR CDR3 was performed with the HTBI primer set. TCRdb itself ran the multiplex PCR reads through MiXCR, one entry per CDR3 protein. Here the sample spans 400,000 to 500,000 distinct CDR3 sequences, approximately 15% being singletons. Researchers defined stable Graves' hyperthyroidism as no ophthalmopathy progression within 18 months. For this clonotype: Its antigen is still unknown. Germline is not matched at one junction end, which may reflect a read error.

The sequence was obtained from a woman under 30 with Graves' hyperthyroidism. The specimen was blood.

The CDR3 spells CTSSFGVDTEAFF. In nucleotides, the CDR3 is TGCACCAGCAGCTTCGGGGTGGACACTGAAGCTTTCTTT. The V call is TRBV5-1, the J call TRBJ1-1; D unresolved. The CDR3 runs to 13 residues. The V gene's germline CDR1 is SGHRS and CDR2 YFSETQ.